Detailed here is one T cell receptor beta chain. The CDR3 covers 14 residues. CDR1 is MDHEN and CDR2 is SYDVKM in the germline V gene. Trimming left V 4 bases short and J 7 bases short, with 14 bases between. These data come from a study of blood T cell repertoires in COVID-19. Study as a whole: Material from acute and convalescent COVID-19 was sourced from the United States, Italy and Spain. T cells, B-cell-depleted T cells, or PBMCs supplied cDNA or gDNA.

Measured with immunoSEQ multiplex PCR; TCRdb has only the in-frame clones, and not every one. The sample records roughly 260,000 clones, about 93% being singletons. Clinical histories supplied by participants themselves formed the basis of cohort assignment. The sequence came from a woman aged 18-29 years who had recovered from COVID-19. The chain uses TRBV28 and TRBJ1-5; tentative D call: TRBD1 (5 bases). Sequenced sample: PBMCs or T cells enriched from blood (not recorded which). The CDR3 is CASSWGRGGQPQHF. CDR3 coding DNA: TGTGCCAGCAGTTGGGGTAGGGGTGGGCAGCCCCAGCATTTT.